This entry lists 10 T cell receptor beta chains sequenced from one sample in a study of T-cell memory formation after mild COVID-19. TCRdb analysed the 5' RACE reads with MiXCR anew, one entry per CDR3 protein. The sample includes approximately 350,000 distinct CDR3 sequences, approximately 15% of them seen just once. The specimen sequenced was PBMCs or a T cell subset sorted from them (not recorded which). These receptor sequences come from a man aged 18 to 29 who had mild COVID-19 (a few samples of this study predate the infection). Cell type and time point are not known.

This clonotype was observed many times. DNA of the CDR3: TGCGCCAGCAGCTTGGATGGGGATAACACCGGGGAGCTGTTTTTT. Protein sequence: CASSLDGDNTGELFF. The chain recombines TRBV5-1 with TRBJ2-2; no clear D. The germline CDR1 and CDR2 sequences are SGHRS and YFSETQ. Trimming took off 0 bases at V and 2 bases at J, with 8 bases between the two ends. The CDR3 has 15 amino acids.

This clonotype appeared a few times. V usage is TRBV11-3 and J usage is TRBJ2-4, with 10 bases that match TRBD1. CDR3 size: 16 residues. With 1 base clipped from V and 3 bases from J, the junction kept 3 bases outside the gene matches. Germline V gene lookup returns CDR1 SGHNT and CDR2 YENEEA. The CDR3 region is CASSLGGTGVKNIQYF. CDR3 in DNA: TGTGCCAGCAGCTTAGGGGGGACAGGGGTCAAAAACATTCAGTACTTC. Full variable domain (missing parts from reference TRBV11-3 and TRBJ2-4): EAGVVQSPRYKIIEKKQPVAFWCNPISGHNTLYWYLQNLGQGPELLIRYENEEAVDDSQLPKDRFSAERLKGVDSTLKIQPAELGDSAVYLCASSLGGTGVKNIQYFGAGTRLSVL.

The chain recombines TRBV7-2 with TRBJ2-1; D perhaps matches TRBD2 (5 bases). CDR3 length: 13 amino acids. The germline V gene has CDR1 SGHTA and CDR2 FQGNSA. Trimming left V 5 bases short and J 9 bases short, with 14 bases between. CDR3 residues: CASSAASRGEQFF. The CDR3, as DNA: TGTGCCAGCAGCGCTGCCTCCCGGGGTGAGCAGTTCTTC.

Only a few counts were recorded for this clonotype. The V gene is TRBV5-1, the J gene TRBJ2-5, with 10 bases matching TRBD1. CDR1 and CDR2 (germline): SGHRS, YFSETQ. The V and J ends lost 6 bases and 0 bases, in that order; junction bases with no gene match: 5. CDR3 size: 15 residues. This CDR3 is CASTGQGGDQETQYF. CDR3 bases: TGCGCCAGCACCGGACAGGGGGGGGACCAAGAGACCCAGTACTTC.

This clonotype was seen ten or more times. The chain recombines TRBV5-4 with TRBJ2-3, with D possibly TRBD2 on 5 matching bases. The CDR3 has 14 residues. Germline V lookup: CDR1 SGHNT, CDR2 YYREEE (reference sequence). V dropped 0 bases and J dropped 6 bases, with 11 bases sitting between them. Here the CDR3 reads CASSLVTGRDTQYF. CDR3 in DNA: TGTGCCAGCAGCTTGGTTACGGGAAGGGATACGCAGTATTTT.

V and J are TRBV5-1 and TRBJ2-3, with D possibly being TRBD2 (7 bases). The germline V gene encodes CDR1 SGHRS and CDR2 YFSETQ. V was trimmed by 4 bases and J by 3 bases, leaving 21 bases between them. The CDR3 is made up of 17 amino acids. The CDR3 protein is CASSTPAGRGRTDTQYF. In DNA form, the CDR3 reads TGCGCCAGCAGCACCCCCGCGGGGCGGGGGCGAACAGATACGCAGTATTTT.

This clonotype has more than one count but fewer than ten. V and J are TRBV7-9 and TRBJ1-3; D is unresolved. The CDR3 contains 15 residues. Germline-derived CDR1 and CDR2 are SEHNR and FQNEAQ (reference sequence). V gave up 5 bases and J gave up 4 bases, with 15 bases separating them. CDR3 sequence reads: CASSLVSLSGNTIYF. The CDR3 DNA reads TGTGCCAGCAGCCTGGTATCTCTGTCAGGAAACACCATATATTTT.

The chain links TRBV12-2 to TRBJ2-7; the table's D call TRBD1 went unverified against the DNA. TRBV12-2 has pseudogene status. The CDR3 totals 20 residues. The CDR3 is CASRLVSATGVRMTLYEQYV. CDR3 nucleotides: TGTGCAAGTCGCTTAGTGTCCGCGACAGGGGTAAGGATGACCCTCTACGAGCAGTACGTC.

There are a few counts of this clonotype. The rearrangement joins TRBV20-1 to TRBJ1-2, with D possibly being TRBD1 (5 bases). This CDR3 comprises 14 residues. The V end was cut by 1 base, the J end by 2 bases, with 11 bases between. Per the germline V gene, CDR1 is DFQATT and CDR2 is SNEGSKA (reference sequence). The CDR3 here is CSARGGGGNYGYTF. The CDR3 DNA sequence: TGCAGTGCTAGAGGGGGGGGTGGCAACTATGGCTACACCTTC.

This clonotype was detected ten times or more. The CDR3 coding sequence is TGTGCCAGCAGCTTGGCTAGCGGGATTCCCCAAGAGACCCAGTACTTC. It yields the protein CASSLASGIPQETQYF. The rearrangement uses TRBV5-6 and TRBJ2-5, with 9 nucleotides matching TRBD2. Germline CDR1 is SGHDT and CDR2 is YYEEEE. The CDR3 sequence is 16 residues long. V trimming: 0 bases; J trimming: 1 base; junction bases outside the gene matches: 4.